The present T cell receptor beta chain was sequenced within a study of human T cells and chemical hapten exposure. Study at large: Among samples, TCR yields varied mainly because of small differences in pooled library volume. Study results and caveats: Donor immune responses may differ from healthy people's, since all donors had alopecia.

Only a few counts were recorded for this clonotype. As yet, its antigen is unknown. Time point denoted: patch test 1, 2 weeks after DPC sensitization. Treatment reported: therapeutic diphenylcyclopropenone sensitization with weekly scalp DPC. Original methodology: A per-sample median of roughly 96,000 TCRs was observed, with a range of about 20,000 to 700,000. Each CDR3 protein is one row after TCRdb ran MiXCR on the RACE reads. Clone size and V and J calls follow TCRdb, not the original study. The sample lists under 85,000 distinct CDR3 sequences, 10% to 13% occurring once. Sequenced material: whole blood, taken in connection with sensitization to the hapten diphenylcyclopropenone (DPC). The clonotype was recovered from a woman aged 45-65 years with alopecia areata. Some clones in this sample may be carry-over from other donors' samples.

The CDR3 DNA follows: TGTGCCAGCAGCCAAGATTGGCAGGCTAACTATGGCTACACCTTC. This translates into CASSQDWQANYGYTF. V gene TRBV3-1 combines with J gene TRBJ1-2; D remains unclear. The CDR3 has 15 residues. The germline V gene has CDR1 LGHDT and CDR2 YNNKEL (reference sequence). The V end was cut by 0 bases, the J end by 0 bases, with 8 bases between.